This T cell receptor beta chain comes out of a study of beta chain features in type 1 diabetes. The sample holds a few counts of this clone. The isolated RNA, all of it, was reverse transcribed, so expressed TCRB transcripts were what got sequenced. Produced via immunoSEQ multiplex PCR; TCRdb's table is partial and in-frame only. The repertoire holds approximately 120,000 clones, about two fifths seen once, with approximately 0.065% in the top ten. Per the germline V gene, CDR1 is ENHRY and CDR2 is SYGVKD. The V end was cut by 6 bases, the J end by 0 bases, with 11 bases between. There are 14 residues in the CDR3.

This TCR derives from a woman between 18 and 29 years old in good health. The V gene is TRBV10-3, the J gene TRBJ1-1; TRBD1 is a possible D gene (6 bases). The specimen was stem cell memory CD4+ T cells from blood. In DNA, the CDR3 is TGTGCCATCAGGAGGGCAGGGGTGAACACTGAAGCTTTCTTT. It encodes CAIRRAGVNTEAFF.